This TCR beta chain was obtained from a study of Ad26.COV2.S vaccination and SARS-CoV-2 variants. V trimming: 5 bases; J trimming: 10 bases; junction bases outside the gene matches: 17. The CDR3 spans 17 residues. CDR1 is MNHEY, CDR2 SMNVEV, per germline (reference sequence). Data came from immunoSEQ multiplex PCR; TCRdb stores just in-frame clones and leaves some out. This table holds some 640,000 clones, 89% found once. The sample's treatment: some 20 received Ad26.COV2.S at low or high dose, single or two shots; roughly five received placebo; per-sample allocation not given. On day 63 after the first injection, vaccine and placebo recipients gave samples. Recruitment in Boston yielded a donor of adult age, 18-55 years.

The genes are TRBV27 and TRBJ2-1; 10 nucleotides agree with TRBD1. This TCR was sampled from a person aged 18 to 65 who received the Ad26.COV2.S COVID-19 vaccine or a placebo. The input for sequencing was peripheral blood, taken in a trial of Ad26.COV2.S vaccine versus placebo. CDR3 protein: CASSPRQSGTGVNEQFF. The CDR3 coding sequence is TGTGCCAGCAGTCCACGCCAATCCGGGACAGGGGTGAACGAGCAGTTCTTC.